The rows below give T cell receptor beta chains drawn from one sample of a study of T cells in Graves' hyperthyroidism and ophthalmopathy. TCRdb re-derived calls from the multiplex PCR reads in MiXCR, one entry per CDR3 protein. The table records under 650,000 distinct CDR3 sequences, roughly 17% of them present only once. The sample taken for sequencing was blood. These receptors were taken from a woman aged 25 to 39 with Graves' hyperthyroidism. Both conserved end residues are part of each CDR3. D genes are given only for firm matches. Clone size, where shown, is once, few, many, or a class for clones that have expanded.

>TRBD1|.|TRBV20-1|TRBJ2-3
CSASRQGASTDTQYF
TGCAGTGCTAGTCGACAGGGGGCGAGTACAGATACGCAGTATTTT
>.|few|TRBV9|TRBJ2-5
CASSVGGAGETQYF
TGTGCCAGCAGCGTAGGGGGGGCAGGGGAGACCCAGTACTTC
>TRBD1|few|TRBV2|TRBJ1-1
CASRVQGGTNTEAFF
TGTGCCAGCAGGGTACAGGGGGGGACGAACACTGAAGCTTTCTTT
>.|few|TRBV2|TRBJ1-5
CASSEIGGVGQPQHF
TGTGCCAGCAGTGAGATTGGAGGGGTGGGTCAGCCCCAGCATTTT
>.|many|TRBV29-1|TRBJ1-1
CTSGGTEAFF
TGCACTAGTGGGGGAACTGAAGCTTTCTTT
>TRBD2|.|TRBV20-1|TRBJ2-7
CSARALLAGVQYF
TGCAGTGCTAGAGCATTACTAGCGGGAGTGCAGTACTTC
>.|many|TRBV28|TRBJ1-5
CASSLLNSNQPQHF
TGTGCCAGCAGTTTACTAAATAGCAATCAGCCCCAGCATTTT
>.|.|TRBV2|TRBJ1-5
CASSEIRGGNQPQHF
TGTGCCAGCAGTGAAATCCGGGGTGGCAATCAGCCCCAGCATTTT
>TRBD2|many|TRBV30|TRBJ2-1
CAWDLSGRSSDEQFF
TGTGCCTGGGACCTTAGCGGGAGGTCCAGTGATGAGCAGTTCTTC
>.|many|TRBV6-6|TRBJ2-7
CASSYSGTTRLYEQYF
TGTGCCAGCAGTTACTCGGGGACCACCCGACTCTACGAGCAGTACTTC
>.|many|TRBV2|TRBJ2-1
CASSEAGYNEQFF
TGTGCCAGCAGTGAAGCGGGGTACAATGAGCAGTTCTTC
>TRBD1|many|TRBV12-3/TRBV12-4|TRBJ1-4
CASRRTGDHEKLFF
TGTGCCAGCAGACGGACAGGGGACCATGAAAAACTGTTTTTT
>.|few|TRBV5-8|TRBJ2-7
CASSLGGGTATYEQYF
TGTGCCAGCAGCTTAGGTGGCGGGACTGCTACCTACGAGCAGTACTTC
>TRBD1|many|TRBV11-3|TRBJ1-5
CASSLGTGPNQPQHF
TGTGCCAGCAGCTTGGGGACAGGGCCCAATCAGCCCCAGCATTTT
>TRBD2|.|TRBV11-2|TRBJ2-7
CASSLAGRGGRGYEQYF
TGTGCCAGCAGCTTAGCTGGGAGAGGCGGGAGGGGTTACGAGCAGTACTTC
>.|many|TRBV29-1|TRBJ2-5
CSVAGQSNQETQYF
TGCAGCGTCGCCGGACAGTCTAACCAAGAGACCCAGTACTTC
>TRBD2|few|TRBV12-3/TRBV12-4|TRBJ2-7
CASSGRNSYEQYF
TGTGCCAGTAGCGGGAGGAACTCCTACGAGCAGTACTTC
>TRBD2|.|TRBV5-5|TRBJ2-1
CASSGGTTSYNEQFF
TGCGCCAGCAGCGGTGGGACTACGTCCTACAATGAGCAGTTCTTC
>.|.|TRBV18|TRBJ2-7
CASSPGTETYEQYF
TGTGCCAGCTCACCAGGGACGGAGACCTACGAGCAGTACTTC
>.|.|TRBV4-1|TRBJ1-5
CASSQGGPQPQHF
TGCGCCAGCAGCCAAGGAGGGCCCCAGCCCCAGCATTTT
>.|many|TRBV11-3|TRBJ2-3
CASSRGMGAKDTQYF
TGTGCCAGCAGTCGCGGAATGGGGGCGAAAGATACGCAGTATTTT
>.|.|TRBV4-2|TRBJ2-3
CASSQLGSDTQYF
TGTGCCAGCAGCCAGCTGGGGTCAGATACGCAGTATTTT
>.|few|TRBV19|TRBJ2-7
CASSRGEKEKEQYF
TGTGCCAGTAGTAGGGGGGAGAAGGAAAAGGAGCAGTACTTC
>TRBD2|many|TRBV2|TRBJ2-5
CASRTSERETQYF
TGTGCCAGCAGGACTAGCGAGAGGGAGACCCAGTACTTC